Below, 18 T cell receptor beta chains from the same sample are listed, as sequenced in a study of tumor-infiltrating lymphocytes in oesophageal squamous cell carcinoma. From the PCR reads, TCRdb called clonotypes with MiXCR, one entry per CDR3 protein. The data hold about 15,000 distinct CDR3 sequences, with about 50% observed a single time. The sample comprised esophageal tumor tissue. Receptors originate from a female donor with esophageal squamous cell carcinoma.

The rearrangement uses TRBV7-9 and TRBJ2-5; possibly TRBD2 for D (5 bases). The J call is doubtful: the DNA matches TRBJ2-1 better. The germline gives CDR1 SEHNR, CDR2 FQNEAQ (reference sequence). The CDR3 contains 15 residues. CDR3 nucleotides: TGTGCCAGCAGCTCCGGGCGGGTCAGGTACAATGAGCAGTTCTTC. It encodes CASSSGRVRYNEQFF.

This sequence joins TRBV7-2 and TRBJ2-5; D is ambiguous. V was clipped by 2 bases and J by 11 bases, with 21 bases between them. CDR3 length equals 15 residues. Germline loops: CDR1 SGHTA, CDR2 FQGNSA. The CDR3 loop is CASSLYSGTYNEQYF. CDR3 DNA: TGTGCCAGCAGCTTATACTCCGGAACCTACAATGAGCAGTACTTC.

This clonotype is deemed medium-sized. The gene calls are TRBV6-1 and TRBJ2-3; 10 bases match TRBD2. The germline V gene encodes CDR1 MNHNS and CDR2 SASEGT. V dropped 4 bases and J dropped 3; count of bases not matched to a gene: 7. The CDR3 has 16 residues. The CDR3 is CASSVSSGSRTDTQYF. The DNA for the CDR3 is TGTGCCAGCAGTGTATCTAGCGGGAGTAGGACAGATACGCAGTATTTT.

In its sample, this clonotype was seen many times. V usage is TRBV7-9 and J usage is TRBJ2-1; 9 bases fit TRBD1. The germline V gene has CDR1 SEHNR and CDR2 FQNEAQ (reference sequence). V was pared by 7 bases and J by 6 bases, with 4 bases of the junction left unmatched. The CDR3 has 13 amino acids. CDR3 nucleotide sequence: TGTGCCAGCATCTCGACAGGGGGCAATGAGCAGTTCTTC. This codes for CASISTGGNEQFF.

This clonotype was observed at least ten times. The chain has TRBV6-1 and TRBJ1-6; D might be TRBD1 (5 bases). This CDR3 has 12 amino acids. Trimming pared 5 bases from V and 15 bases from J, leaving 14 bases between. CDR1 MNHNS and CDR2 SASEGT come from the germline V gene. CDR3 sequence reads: CASSPTGTVLHF. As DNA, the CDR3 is TGTGCCAGCAGTCCTACAGGAACCGTCCTCCACTTT.

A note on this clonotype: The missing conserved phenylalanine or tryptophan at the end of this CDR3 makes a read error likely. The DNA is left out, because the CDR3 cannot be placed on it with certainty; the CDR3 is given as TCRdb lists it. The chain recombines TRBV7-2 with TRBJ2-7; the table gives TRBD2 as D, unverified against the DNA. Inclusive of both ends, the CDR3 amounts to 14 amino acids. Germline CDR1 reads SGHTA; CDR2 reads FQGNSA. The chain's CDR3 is CASSLTSIEQFFGS.

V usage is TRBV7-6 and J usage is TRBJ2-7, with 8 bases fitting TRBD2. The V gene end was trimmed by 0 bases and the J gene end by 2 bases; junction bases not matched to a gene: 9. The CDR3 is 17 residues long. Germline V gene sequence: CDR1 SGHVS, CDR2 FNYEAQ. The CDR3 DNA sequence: TGTGCCAGCAGCTTAGCTCGAAGCGGGAGCCCCACCTACGAGCAGTACTTC. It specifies CASSLARSGSPTYEQYF.

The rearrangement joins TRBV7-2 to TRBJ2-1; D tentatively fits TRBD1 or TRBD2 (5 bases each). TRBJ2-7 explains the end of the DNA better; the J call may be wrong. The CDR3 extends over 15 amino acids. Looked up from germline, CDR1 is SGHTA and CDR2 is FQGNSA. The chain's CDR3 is CASSHLGDGVYEQYF. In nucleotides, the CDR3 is TGTGCCAGCAGCCACCTCGGGGACGGCGTTTACGAGCAGTACTTC.

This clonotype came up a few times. This CDR3 is CASSLAGGDNEQFF. In DNA form, the CDR3 reads TGTGCCAGCAGCTTAGCTGGGGGTGACAATGAGCAGTTCTTC. The chain recombines TRBV7-9 with TRBJ2-1, with D perhaps given as TRBD1 or TRBD2 (5 bases each). This CDR3 contains 14 residues. The germline V gene has CDR1 SEHNR and CDR2 FQNEAQ (reference sequence). The V end was cut by 0 bases, the J end by 5 bases, with 8 bases between. The complete variable domain, with remaining parts taken from reference TRBV7-9 and TRBJ2-1, reads DTGVSQNPRHKITKRGQNVTFRCDPISEHNRLYWYRQTLGQGPEFLTYFQNEAQLEKSRLLSDRFSAERPKGSFSTLEIQRTEQGDSAMYLCASSLAGGDNEQFFGPGTRLTVL.

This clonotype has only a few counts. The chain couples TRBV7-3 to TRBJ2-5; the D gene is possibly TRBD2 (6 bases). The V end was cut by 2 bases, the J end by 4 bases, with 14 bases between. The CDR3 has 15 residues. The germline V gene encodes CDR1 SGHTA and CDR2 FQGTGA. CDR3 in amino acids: CASSLGPGTGETQYF. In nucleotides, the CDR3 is TGTGCCAGCAGCTTAGGCCCAGGGACTGGAGAGACCCAGTACTTC.

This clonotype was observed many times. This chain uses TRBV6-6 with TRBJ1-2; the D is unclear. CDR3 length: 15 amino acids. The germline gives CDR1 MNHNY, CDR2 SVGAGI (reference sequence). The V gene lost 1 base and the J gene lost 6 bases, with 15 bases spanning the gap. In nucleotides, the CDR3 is TGTGCCAGCAGTTACTATCTGGCGGCGGACCATGGCTACACCTTC. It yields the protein CASSYYLAADHGYTF.

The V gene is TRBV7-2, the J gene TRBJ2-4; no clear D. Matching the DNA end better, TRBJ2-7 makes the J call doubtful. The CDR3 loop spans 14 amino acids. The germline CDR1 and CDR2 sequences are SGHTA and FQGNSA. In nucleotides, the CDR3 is TGTGCCAGCAGCGTCCTAGTGGGGTCCTACGAGCAGTACTTC. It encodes CASSVLVGSYEQYF.

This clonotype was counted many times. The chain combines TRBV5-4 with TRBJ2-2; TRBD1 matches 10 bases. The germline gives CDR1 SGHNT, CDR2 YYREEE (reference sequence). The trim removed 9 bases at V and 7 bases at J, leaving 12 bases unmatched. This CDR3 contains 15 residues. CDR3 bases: TGTGCCACTAGATCCGGGACAGGGGTCTTCGGGGAGCTGTTTTTT. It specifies CATRSGTGVFGELFF.

The CDR3 sequence is CASSFVPWTAGLATAGELFF. The DNA for the CDR3 is TGTGCCAGCAGCTTTGTCCCCTGGACAGCCGGACTAGCGACGGCCGGGGAGCTGTTTTTT. The chain combines TRBV11-1 with TRBJ2-2, with 9 bases fitting TRBD2. The CDR3 runs to 20 residues. With 3 bases clipped from V and 6 bases from J, the junction kept 20 bases outside the gene matches. CDR1 is SGHAT and CDR2 is FQDESV in the germline V gene (reference sequence).

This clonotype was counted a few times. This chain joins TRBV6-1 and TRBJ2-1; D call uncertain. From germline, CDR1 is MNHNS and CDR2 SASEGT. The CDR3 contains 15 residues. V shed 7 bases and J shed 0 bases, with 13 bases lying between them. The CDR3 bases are TGTGCCAGCAAAGCGTCTTGGGGCTCCTACAATGAGCAGTTCTTC. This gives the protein CASKASWGSYNEQFF.

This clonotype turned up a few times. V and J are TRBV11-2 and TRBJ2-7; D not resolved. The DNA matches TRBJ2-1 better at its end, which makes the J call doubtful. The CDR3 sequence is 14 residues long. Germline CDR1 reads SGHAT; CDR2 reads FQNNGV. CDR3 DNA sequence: TGTGCCAGCAGCTTAGGTCTATCTTACGACGAGCAGTTCTTC. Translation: CASSLGLSYDEQFF.

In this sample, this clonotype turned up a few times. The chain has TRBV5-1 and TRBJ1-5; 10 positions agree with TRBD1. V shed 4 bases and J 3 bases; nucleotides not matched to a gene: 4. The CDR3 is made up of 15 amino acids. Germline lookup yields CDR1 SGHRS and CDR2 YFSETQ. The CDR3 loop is CASSAGTGDNQPQHF. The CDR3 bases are TGCGCCAGCAGCGCTGGGACAGGGGACAATCAGCCCCAGCATTTT.

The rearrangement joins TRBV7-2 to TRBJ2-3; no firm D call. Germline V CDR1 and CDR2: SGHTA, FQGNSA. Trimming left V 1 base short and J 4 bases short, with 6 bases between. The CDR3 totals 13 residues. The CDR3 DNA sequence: TGTGCCAGCAGCTTAGTTGGGCCAGATACGCAGTATTTT. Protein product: CASSLVGPDTQYF. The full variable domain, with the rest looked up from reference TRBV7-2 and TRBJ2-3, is GAGVSQSPSNKVTEKGKDVELRCDPISGHTALYWYRQSLGQGLEFLIYFQGNSAPDKSGLPSDRFSAERTGGSVSTLTIQRTQQEDSAVYLCASSLVGPDTQYFGPGTRLTVL.